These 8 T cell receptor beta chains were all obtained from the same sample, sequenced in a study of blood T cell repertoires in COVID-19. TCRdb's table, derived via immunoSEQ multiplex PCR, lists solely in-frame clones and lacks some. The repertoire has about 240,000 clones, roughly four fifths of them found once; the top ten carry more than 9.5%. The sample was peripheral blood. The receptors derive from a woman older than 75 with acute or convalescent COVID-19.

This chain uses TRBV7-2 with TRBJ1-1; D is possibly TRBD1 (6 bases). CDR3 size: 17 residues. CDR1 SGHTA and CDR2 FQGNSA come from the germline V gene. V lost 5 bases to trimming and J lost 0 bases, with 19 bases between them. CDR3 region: CASSPLEGGIMNTEAFF. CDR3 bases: TGTGCCAGCAGCCCTCTCGAGGGGGGGATCATGAACACTGAAGCTTTCTTT.

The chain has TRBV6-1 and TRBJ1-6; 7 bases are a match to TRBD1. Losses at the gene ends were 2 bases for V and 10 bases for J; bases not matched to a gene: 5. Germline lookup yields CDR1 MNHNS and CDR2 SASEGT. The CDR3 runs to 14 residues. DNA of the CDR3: TGTGCCAGCAGTGAACGACAGGGTAGGTCACCCCTCCACTTT. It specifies CASSERQGRSPLHF.

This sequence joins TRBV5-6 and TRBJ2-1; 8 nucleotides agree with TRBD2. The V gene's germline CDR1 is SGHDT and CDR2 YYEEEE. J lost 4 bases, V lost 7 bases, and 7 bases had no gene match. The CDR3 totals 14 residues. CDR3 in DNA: TGTGCCAGCGAGGGAGCGGGGGAGTACAATGAGCAGTTCTTC. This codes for CASEGAGEYNEQFF.

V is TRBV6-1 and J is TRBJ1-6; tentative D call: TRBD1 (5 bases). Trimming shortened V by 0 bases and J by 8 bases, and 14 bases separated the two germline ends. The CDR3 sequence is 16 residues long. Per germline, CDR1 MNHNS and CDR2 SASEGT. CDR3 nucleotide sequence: TGTGCCAGCAGTGAAGCGGCAGGGATTTTGGATTCACCCCTCCACTTT. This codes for CASSEAAGILDSPLHF.

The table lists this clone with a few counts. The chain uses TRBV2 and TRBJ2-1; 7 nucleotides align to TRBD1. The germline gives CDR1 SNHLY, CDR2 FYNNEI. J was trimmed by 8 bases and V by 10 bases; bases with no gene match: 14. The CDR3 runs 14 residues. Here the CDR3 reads CATSRQGPLYEQFF. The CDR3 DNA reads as TGTGCCACTTCCAGACAGGGCCCCTTGTATGAGCAGTTCTTC.

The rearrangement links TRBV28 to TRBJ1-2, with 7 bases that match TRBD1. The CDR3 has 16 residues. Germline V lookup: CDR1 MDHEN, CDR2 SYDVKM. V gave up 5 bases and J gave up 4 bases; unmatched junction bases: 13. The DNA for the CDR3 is TGTGCCAGCAGTCAGGCTCTAGGGGGCTCGGTCTATGGCTACACCTTC. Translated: CASSQALGGSVYGYTF.

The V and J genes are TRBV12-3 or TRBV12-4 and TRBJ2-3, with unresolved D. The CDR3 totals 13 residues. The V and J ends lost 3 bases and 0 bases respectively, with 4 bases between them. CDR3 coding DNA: TGTGCCAGCAGTTTTCAGAGCACAGATACGCAGTATTTT. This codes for CASSFQSTDTQYF.

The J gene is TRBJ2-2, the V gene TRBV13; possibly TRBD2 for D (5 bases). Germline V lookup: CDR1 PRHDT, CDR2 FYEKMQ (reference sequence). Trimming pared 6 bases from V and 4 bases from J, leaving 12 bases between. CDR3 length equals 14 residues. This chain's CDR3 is CASRGGTSTGELFF. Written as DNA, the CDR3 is TGTGCCAGCAGAGGAGGTACGAGCACCGGGGAGCTGTTTTTT.